This T cell receptor beta chain was recovered during a study of blood T cell repertoires in COVID-19. Generated by immunoSEQ multiplex PCR, the TCRdb table keeps only in-frame clones and is missing some. The repertoire consists of some 270,000 clones, with roughly 84% occurring once and the leading ten covering about 6.9%. The study assigned cohorts using participant-reported clinical history. The CDR3 is made up of 15 amino acids. Trimming cost V 6 bases and J 2 bases, with 13 bases left between them. Germline assignment: CDR1 ENHRY and CDR2 SYGVKD. The chain is built from TRBV10-3 and TRBJ1-4; D remains ambiguous. The specimen was PBMCs or T cells enriched from blood (not recorded which). The clonotype was recovered from a woman aged 50 to 65 who had been exposed to COVID-19. The CDR3 region is CAIRKTDSTNEKLFF. Here the CDR3 DNA reads TGTGCCATCAGAAAAACTGACTCGACTAATGAAAAACTGTTTTTT.